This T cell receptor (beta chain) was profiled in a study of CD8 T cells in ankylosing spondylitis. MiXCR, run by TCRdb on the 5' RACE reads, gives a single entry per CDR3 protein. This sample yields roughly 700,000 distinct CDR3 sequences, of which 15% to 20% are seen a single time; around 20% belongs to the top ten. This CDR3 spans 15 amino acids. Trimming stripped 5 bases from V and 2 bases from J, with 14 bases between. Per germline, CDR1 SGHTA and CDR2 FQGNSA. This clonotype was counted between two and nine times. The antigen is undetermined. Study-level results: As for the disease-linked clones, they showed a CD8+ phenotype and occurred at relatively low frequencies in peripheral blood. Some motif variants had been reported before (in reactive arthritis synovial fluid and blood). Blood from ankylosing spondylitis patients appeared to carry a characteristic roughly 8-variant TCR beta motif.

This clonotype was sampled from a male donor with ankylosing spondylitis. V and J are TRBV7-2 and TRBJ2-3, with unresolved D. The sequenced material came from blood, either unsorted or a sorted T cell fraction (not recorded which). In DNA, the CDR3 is TGTGCCAGCAGCCCCCCTTTGGGGTTCACAGATACGCAGTATTTT. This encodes CASSPPLGFTDTQYF.